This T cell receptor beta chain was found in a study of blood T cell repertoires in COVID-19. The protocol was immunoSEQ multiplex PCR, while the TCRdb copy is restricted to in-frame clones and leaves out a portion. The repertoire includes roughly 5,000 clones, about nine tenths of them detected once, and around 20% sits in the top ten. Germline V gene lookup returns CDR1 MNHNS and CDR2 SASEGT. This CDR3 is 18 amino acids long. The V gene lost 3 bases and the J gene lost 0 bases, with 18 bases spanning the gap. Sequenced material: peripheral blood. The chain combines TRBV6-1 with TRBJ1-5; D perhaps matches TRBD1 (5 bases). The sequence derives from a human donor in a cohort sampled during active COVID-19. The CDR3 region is CASSERASLTGSNQPQHF. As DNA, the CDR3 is TGTGCCAGCAGTGAGCGAGCCTCTCTTACAGGTAGCAATCAGCCCCAGCATTTT.